This T cell receptor (beta chain) stems from a study of CD8 T cells in Susac syndrome. About the research overall: Patients with Susac syndrome were therapy-naive, treated with corticosteroids, or treated with intravenous immunoglobulin alone when blood was collected. Study-wide findings and caveats: Expansion of clones was not seen in the CD4+ T cell repertoires of Susac syndrome.

A note on this clonotype: Its antigen is as yet unknown.

The V gene lost 6 bases and the J gene lost 1 base, with 9 bases spanning the gap. The CDR3 has 13 amino acids. The germline CDR1 and CDR2 sequences are SGHTA and FQGTGA. RNA totalling roughly 0.45 to 1 ug underwent reverse transcription with random hexamers. TCRdb reprocessed the immunoSEQ multiplex PCR reads with MiXCR, giving one entry per CDR3 protein. The table has roughly 250,000 distinct CDR3 sequences, about 95% seen once. The sequence derives from a human donor with Susac syndrome. V gene TRBV7-3 combines with J gene TRBJ1-1; perhaps TRBD1 as D (5 bases). The sequencing sample was made of CD4+ T cells from PBMCs. Written as DNA, the CDR3 is TGTGCCAGCAGAGGGGCGGGGAACACTGAAGCTTTCTTT. Protein product: CASRGAGNTEAFF.